Included here is one TCR beta chain sequence, with context. Assay used: immunoSEQ multiplex PCR; TCRdb lists only in-frame clones, some missing. The sample holds some 96,000 clones, over 85% seen once. In germline, CDR1 is SGHNT, CDR2 YYREEE (reference sequence). V lost 5 bases and J 1 base, leaving 12 bases between the germline ends. This CDR3 comprises 14 residues. All patients experienced relapse after autologous stem cell transplantation, and brentuximab vedotin exposure was variable. The data were obtained in a study of PD-1 blockade in classical Hodgkin lymphoma. This clonotype was obtained from a human donor with classical Hodgkin lymphoma. The specimen was peripheral blood mononuclear cells (PBMCs), collected at baseline. The chain joins TRBV5-4 to TRBJ1-1; D may be TRBD1 (6 bases). The CDR3 DNA reads as TGTGCCAGCAGGGTGCAGGGGCAGAACACTGAAGCTTTCTTT. Amino acids: CASRVQGQNTEAFF.